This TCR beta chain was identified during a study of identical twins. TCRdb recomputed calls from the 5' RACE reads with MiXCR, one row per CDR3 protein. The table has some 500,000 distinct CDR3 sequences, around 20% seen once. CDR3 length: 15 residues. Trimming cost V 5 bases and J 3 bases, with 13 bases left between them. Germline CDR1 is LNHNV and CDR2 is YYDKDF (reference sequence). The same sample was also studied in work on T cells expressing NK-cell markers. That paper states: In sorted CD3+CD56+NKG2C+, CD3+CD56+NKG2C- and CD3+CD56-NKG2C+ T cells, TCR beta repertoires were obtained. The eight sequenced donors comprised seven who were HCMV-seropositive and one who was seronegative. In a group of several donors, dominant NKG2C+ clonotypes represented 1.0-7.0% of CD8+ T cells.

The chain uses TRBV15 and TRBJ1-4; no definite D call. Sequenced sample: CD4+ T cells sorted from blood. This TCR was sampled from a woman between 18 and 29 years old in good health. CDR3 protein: CATSGKRLSNEKLFF. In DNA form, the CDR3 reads TGTGCCACCAGCGGAAAACGACTTTCTAATGAAAAACTGTTTTTT.